Below, one T cell receptor (beta chain) is given with its context. Its antigen is as yet unknown. The data belong to a study of identical twins. Points from the study as a whole: In beta out-of-frame sequences, the excess sharing between twins was weaker. Diverse VJ usage suggested most zero-insertion clonotypes were not invariant T cells.

TCRdb re-analysed the 5' RACE reads in MiXCR, keeping a single row per CDR3 protein. The profile covers approximately 240,000 distinct CDR3 sequences, with more than 12% appearing a single time and under 9.5% taken by the ten largest. All donors comprised healthy Caucasians. The germline V and J ends were trimmed by 1 base and 2 bases, with 14 bases remaining between them. This CDR3 is 16 amino acids long. Germline CDR1 is LGHNA and CDR2 is YNFKEQ. The sample comprised memory (CD45RO+) T cells sorted from blood. This chain links TRBV4-2 with TRBJ1-1, with a weak D call TRBD1 (6 bases). The receptor comes from a woman under 30 in good health. CDR3 sequence reads: CASSQAQGRGNTEAFF. The CDR3 coding sequence is TGTGCCAGCAGCCAAGCTCAAGGCAGGGGTAACACTGAAGCTTTCTTT.